This TCR beta chain was obtained from a study of technical replicates of blood from a few donors (TCRdb year 2017). Concerning this clone itself: Its binding antigen is unknown. Per-base qualities were not stored, and no clone one base away is much larger.

V is pruned by 0 bases and J by 5 bases, leaving 14 bases of the junction without a gene match. CDR1 MGHRA and CDR2 YSYEKL were looked up in the germline V gene. The CDR3 measures 19 amino acids from cysteine to phenylalanine. The read is trimmed to its CDR3 DNA, 57 bases read in frame from base 1. Libraries were constructed by the immunoSEQ multiplex PCR assay. TCRdb re-hosts the immuneACCESS table, in-frame sequences only. Its copies lack some clones; in the studies checked, an unresolved V gene accounts for under half of them, and the cause for the rest is not known. This sample gives 60,000 to 65,000 clones in total; more than 75% of them show up just once. Roughly 5.3% of the sample belongs to the ten largest clones.

The specimen was PBMCs. The chain uses TRBV4-1 and TRBJ2-3; 10 middle bases align to TRBD2. This TCR was sampled from a human donor in good health. Some clones in this sample may be carry-over from other donors' samples. The CDR3 region has the sequence CASSQEGMSSGGVRDTQYF. The nucleotide sequence reads as follows: TGCGCCAGCAGCCAAGAGGGGATGTCTAGCGGGGGAGTGAGAGATACGCAGTATTTT.